This T cell receptor beta chain was captured in a study of CD8+CD57+ T cells in acquired aplastic anemia. The CDR3 consists of 19 residues. Per the germline V gene, CDR1 is KGHDR and CDR2 is SFDVKD. According to the study, genomic DNA was the template for TCR beta VDJ and CDR3 profiling. Via MiXCR, TCRdb re-called the reads, giving one row per CDR3 protein. Of approximately 220,000 distinct CDR3 sequences in the sample, around 43% were seen once. The patients chosen for sequencing had shown expansion of CD8+CD57+ cells (detected by flow cytometry). The material sequenced was sorted CD4+, CD8+, or CD8+CD57+ T cells (not recorded which) from PBMCs. This TCR was sampled from a human donor with aplastic anemia. The genes are TRBV24-1 and TRBJ2-6; maybe TRBD1 (7 bases). This chain's CDR3 is CAASMARGTERTGANVLTF. In nucleotides, the CDR3 is TGTGCTGCCAGTATGGCTCGCGGGACAGAGAGGACTGGGGCCAACGTCCTGACTTTC.